This T cell receptor beta chain was retrieved from a study of control samples from healthy donors and cancer patients. V gave up 0 bases and J gave up 1 base, with 8 bases separating them. CDR3 length: 15 residues. CDR1 and CDR2 (germline): SGHNT, YYREEE (reference sequence). Assay: immunoSEQ multiplex PCR; the TCRdb copy retains only in-frame clones and omits some. Of 100,000 to 150,000 clones listed, roughly 92% are singletons. The rearrangement uses TRBV5-4 and TRBJ2-1; weak D call: TRBD2 (5 bases). The sequence was obtained from an elderly man with head and neck cancer. Sequencing was done on a sample of PBMCs. The CDR3 sequence is CASSLEADSYNEQFF. In DNA, the CDR3 is TGTGCCAGCAGCTTGGAAGCGGATTCCTACAATGAGCAGTTCTTC.